This TCR beta chain comes out of a study of shared clonotypes between healthy human individuals. Study details: The study used three CD4 naive, three CD4 memory, two CD8 naive and one CD8 memory plate per donor.

V dropped 6 bases and J dropped 0; count of bases not matched to a gene: 5. The CDR3 covers 15 residues. Looked up from germline, CDR1 is ENHRY and CDR2 is SYGVKD. Broader study findings: When compared with the clonotypes that were shared by all four sorted-subset donors, the non-shared clonotypes turned out to have lower generation probabilities. Memory subsets had estimated richness that was generally smaller than that of naive subsets.

This clone appeared once. Its specificity is unknown. Sorted-subset replicate PCRs used about 200 ng DNA, approximately 33,000 T cell genomes. TCRdb's copy holds only in-frame clones and misses some; the assay was immunoSEQ multiplex PCR. The sample lists approximately 2.4 million clones; approximately 96% were seen once. The gene calls are TRBV10-3 and TRBJ1-3, with 7 bases identical to TRBD1. Material for sequencing was naive CD4+ T cells sorted from blood. The subset here: CD45RA+ positively selected. This clonotype originated in a man aged 18 to 30 in good health. The CDR3 region has the DNA TGTGCCATCAGACCGGGACAGAGCTCTGGAAACACCATATATTTT. This sequence encodes CAIRPGQSSGNTIYF.